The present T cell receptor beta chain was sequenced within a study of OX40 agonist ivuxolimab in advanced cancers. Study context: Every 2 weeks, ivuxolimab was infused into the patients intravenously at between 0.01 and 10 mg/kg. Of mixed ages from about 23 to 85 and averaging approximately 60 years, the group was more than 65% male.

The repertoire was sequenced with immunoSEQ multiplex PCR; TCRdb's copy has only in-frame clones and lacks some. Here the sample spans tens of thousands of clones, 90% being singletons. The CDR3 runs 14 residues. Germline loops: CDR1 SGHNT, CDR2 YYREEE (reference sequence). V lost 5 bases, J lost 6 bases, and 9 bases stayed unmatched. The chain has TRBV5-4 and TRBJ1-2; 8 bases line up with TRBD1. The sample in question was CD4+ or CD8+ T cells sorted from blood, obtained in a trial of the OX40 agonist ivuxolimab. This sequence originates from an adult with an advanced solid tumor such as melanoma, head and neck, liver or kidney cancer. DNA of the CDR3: TGTGCCAGCAGAGACCAGGGGGCTTCTCATGGCTACACCTTC. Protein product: CASRDQGASHGYTF.